These 23 T cell receptor beta chains originate from one sample sequenced in a study of shared clonotypes between healthy human individuals. Some clones are missing from TCRdb's copy, which holds only in-frame ones; the method was immunoSEQ multiplex PCR. The top ten clones hold roughly 1.1% of a sample with some 1.5 million clones, roughly 96% of them seen once. The sample consisted of naive CD4+ T cells sorted from blood. Subset given: CD45RA+ positively selected. The receptors were sampled from a man aged 25-40 years in good health.

The chain is built from TRBV28 and TRBJ2-1, with TRBD2 matching over 13 bases. This CDR3 has 14 residues. V lost 4 bases to trimming and J lost 11 bases; unmatched junction nucleotides: 5. Germline V lookup: CDR1 MDHEN, CDR2 SYDVKM. CDR3 bases: TGTGCCAGCAGTTCCGGGACTAGCGGGAACCAGCAGTTCTTC. It specifies CASSSGTSGNQQFF.

This chain joins TRBV18 and TRBJ2-5; the D gene is possibly TRBD2 (5 bases). Germline CDR1 reads KGHSH; CDR2 reads LQKENI. The CDR3 totals 14 residues. The germline V and J ends were trimmed by 3 bases and 2 bases, with 10 bases remaining between them. This CDR3 is CASSPRVSQETQYF. Written as DNA, the CDR3 is TGTGCCAGCTCACCGAGGGTTAGTCAAGAGACCCAGTACTTC.

The chain has TRBV28 and TRBJ1-5; a weak D match, TRBD1 (5 bases). V was shortened by 3 bases and J by 0 bases, with 18 bases between the two germline ends. Germline CDR1 and CDR2: MDHEN and SYDVKM. The CDR3 has 18 residues. The CDR3 DNA is TGTGCCAGCAGTTTGCCCGGGGCAGGCGAATATAGCAATCAGCCCCAGCATTTT. It codes for CASSLPGAGEYSNQPQHF.

The chain couples TRBV28 to TRBJ2-7, with TRBD2 as a possible D gene (5 bases). Trimming took off 5 bases at V and 6 bases at J, with 11 bases between the two ends. The CDR3 covers 12 residues. Germline V gives CDR1 MDHEN, CDR2 SYDVKM. CDR3 region: CASSLTRFEQYF. The CDR3 DNA sequence: TGTGCCAGCAGTCTCACTAGGTTCGAGCAGTACTTC.

The chain carries TRBV5-1 and TRBJ2-7, with 7 positions matching TRBD1. Germline V gene sequence: CDR1 SGHRS, CDR2 YFSETQ. The V segment lost 2 bases and the J segment 7 bases; nucleotides outside the gene matches: 6. The CDR3 sequence is 13 residues long. The CDR3 DNA reads as TGCGCCAGCAGCTTTGACAGGGTGGGGGAGCAGTACTTC. Translation gives CASSFDRVGEQYF.

The J gene is TRBJ1-1, the V gene TRBV19; D is ambiguous. The CDR3 has 12 amino acids. V was cut by 6 bases and J by 8 bases, with 13 bases left in between. Germline V CDR1 and CDR2: LNHDA, SQIVND (reference sequence). The CDR3 DNA is TGTGCCAGTAGCCCTCCACAGAAGGAAGCTTTCTTT. Translating gives CASSPPQKEAFF.

The chain has TRBV7-9 and TRBJ2-1, with D uncertain. Per germline, CDR1 SEHNR and CDR2 FQNEAQ (reference sequence). The CDR3 is 16 residues long. Trimming pared 1 base from V and 0 bases from J, leaving 10 bases between. The DNA of the CDR3 is TGTGCCAGCAGCTTAGACGGCCATTCCTCCTACAATGAGCAGTTCTTC. It encodes CASSLDGHSSYNEQFF.

Comment on this clone: This specimen includes other DNA sequences encoding the same CDR3. The V and J genes are TRBV5-1 and TRBJ2-7, with 9 bases identical to TRBD1. The CDR3 is 13 amino acids. The V and J ends lost 4 bases and 3 bases, in that order; junction bases with no gene match: 2. Per the germline V gene, CDR1 is SGHRS and CDR2 is YFSETQ. The CDR3 region has the DNA TGCGCCAGCAGCCCGGACAGGGGCTACGAGCAGTACTTC. It encodes CASSPDRGYEQYF.

This chain connects TRBV28 to TRBJ1-5; D possibly corresponds to TRBD1 (6 bases). CDR3 size: 17 residues. From germline, CDR1 is MDHEN and CDR2 SYDVKM. The CDR3 region is CFAGGGARRYSNQPQHF. CDR3 nucleotides: TGTTTCGCTGGCGGGGGGGCGCGTCGGTATAGCAATCAGCCCCAGCATTTT.

The CDR3 DNA follows: TGTGCCAGCAGCGTAGAGGGACTACCGTACAATGAGCAGTTCTTC. This codes for CASSVEGLPYNEQFF. This chain connects TRBV9 to TRBJ2-1, with 7 nucleotides matching TRBD2. The germline V gene has CDR1 SGDLS and CDR2 YYNGEE. CDR3 length equals 15 residues. V lost 0 bases to trimming and J lost 4 bases; unmatched junction nucleotides: 4.

This clone was counted a single time. V usage is TRBV6-6 and J usage is TRBJ2-2, with no clear D. The CDR3 covers 14 residues. V was shortened by 4 bases and J by 7 bases, with 13 bases between the two germline ends. The germline gives CDR1 MNHNY, CDR2 SVGAGI (reference sequence). CDR3 loop: CASSWVQAYGELFF. The CDR3 nucleotides read TGTGCCAGCAGTTGGGTCCAAGCTTACGGGGAGCTGTTTTTT.

The CDR3 protein is CASSLVTSGRKDTQYF. DNA of the CDR3: TGTGCCAGCAGCTTAGTCACTAGCGGGAGGAAAGATACGCAGTATTTT. This rearrangement joins TRBV7-2 to TRBJ2-3; 12 bases agree with TRBD2. The CDR3 totals 16 residues. Germline CDR1 and CDR2: SGHTA and FQGNSA. After removal of 1 base from V and 5 bases from J, the junction contained 4 bases not matched to a gene. Looking up the rest from reference TRBV7-2 and TRBJ2-3 gives the full variable domain: GAGVSQSPSNKVTEKGKDVELRCDPISGHTALYWYRQSLGQGLEFLIYFQGNSAPDKSGLPSDRFSAERTGGSVSTLTIQRTQQEDSAVYLCASSLVTSGRKDTQYFGPGTRLTVL.

The chain employs TRBV18 and TRBJ1-5; 7 bases are a match to TRBD1. In germline, CDR1 is KGHSH, CDR2 LQKENI. This CDR3 is built from 13 residues. J gave up 7 bases and V 8 bases, and 8 bases lay outside the gene matches. This CDR3 reads CASQGGAGQPQHF. CDR3 in DNA: TGTGCCAGCCAAGGGGGCGCGGGACAGCCCCAGCATTTT.

The genes are TRBV28 and TRBJ1-1; no definite D call. The V end was cut by 6 bases, the J end by 1 base, with 18 bases between. Germline values: CDR1 MDHEN, CDR2 SYDVKM. This CDR3 has 16 residues. The CDR3 region is CASSPDRPWQNTEAFF. As DNA, the CDR3 is TGTGCCAGCAGCCCTGATAGGCCTTGGCAGAACACTGAAGCTTTCTTT.

The rearrangement joins TRBV5-1 to TRBJ1-1; no clear D. The CDR3 spans 13 residues. Germline CDR1 is SGHRS and CDR2 is YFSETQ. Trimming stripped 4 bases from V and 4 bases from J, with 11 bases between. CDR3 amino acids: CASSISGPTEAFF. The DNA of the CDR3 is TGCGCCAGCAGCATATCTGGTCCCACTGAAGCTTTCTTT.

With regard to this clone: Additional DNA sequences in this sample encode the identical CDR3. CDR3 region: CASSPAGTGELFF. CDR3 coding DNA: TGTGCCAGCTCACCAGCAGGGACCGGGGAGCTGTTTTTT. J is TRBJ2-2 and V is TRBV18; D may be TRBD1 (5 bases). Germline V lookup: CDR1 KGHSH, CDR2 LQKENI. The CDR3 is 13 residues long. Trimming took 2 bases from V and 5 from J, leaving 6 bases between them.

CDR3 DNA sequence: TGCGCCAGCAGCTTTTCTTCAGGGCCGGGGAAGACCCAGTACTTC. It translates to CASSFSSGPGKTQYF. J is TRBJ2-5 and V is TRBV5-1, with D possibly called TRBD1 or TRBD2 (5 bases each). Trimming left V 2 bases short and J 6 bases short, with 17 bases between. Germline assignment: CDR1 SGHRS and CDR2 YFSETQ. The CDR3 is 15 amino acids.

The rearrangement joins TRBV18 to TRBJ2-5; D is perhaps TRBD2 (6 bases). The CDR3 has 17 residues. Trimming shortened V by 0 bases and J by 0 bases, and 14 bases separated the two germline ends. Germline V CDR1 and CDR2: KGHSH, LQKENI. This CDR3 reads CASSPPGGMGYQETQYF. CDR3 DNA sequence: TGTGCCAGCTCACCACCGGGCGGGATGGGGTACCAAGAGACCCAGTACTTC.

The genes are TRBV2 and TRBJ1-2; the match to TRBD1 covers 9 bases. Germline values: CDR1 SNHLY, CDR2 FYNNEI. This CDR3 spans 14 amino acids. V lost 4 bases, J lost 1 base, and 1 base stayed unmatched. The CDR3 DNA is TGTGCCAGCAGTGGGGACAGGGTTAACTATGGCTACACCTTC. Protein: CASSGDRVNYGYTF.

The chain has TRBV27 and TRBJ2-7; a weak D match, TRBD1 (5 bases). V dropped 6 bases and J dropped 2 bases, with 20 bases sitting between them. CDR1 is MNHEY and CDR2 is SMNVEV in the germline V gene (reference sequence). The CDR3 has 16 amino acids. CDR3 amino acids: CASSRTPPGPTYEQYF. The CDR3, as DNA: TGTGCCAGCAGCCGAACCCCCCCAGGGCCCACCTACGAGCAGTACTTC.

The chain is built from TRBV28 and TRBJ2-5, with 10 bases that match TRBD1. The CDR3 loop spans 18 amino acids. Germline trimming cut 5 bases from V and 1 base from J; bases unmatched to any gene: 13. CDR1 and CDR2 from the germline V gene are MDHEN and SYDVKM. CDR3 loop: CASSPQLRQGAIQETQYF. CDR3 bases: TGTGCCAGCAGTCCCCAACTCAGACAGGGGGCCATCCAAGAGACCCAGTACTTC.

This clone was recorded once. The CDR3 region is CASRPQETQYF. In nucleotides, the CDR3 is TGTGCCAGCAGACCTCAAGAGACCCAGTACTTC. V gene TRBV7-9 combines with J gene TRBJ2-5; D call uncertain. CDR3 length: 11 residues. Germline V gene lookup returns CDR1 SEHNR and CDR2 FQNEAQ (reference sequence). Trimming took 6 bases from V and 2 from J, leaving 4 bases between them.

V usage is TRBV5-4 and J usage is TRBJ2-3, with D unresolved. Trimming pared 3 bases from V and 2 bases from J, leaving 4 bases between. Per the germline V gene, CDR1 is SGHNT and CDR2 is YYREEE (reference sequence). The CDR3 covers 12 residues. Here the CDR3 reads CASSWDTDTQYF. For the CDR3, the DNA is TGTGCCAGCAGCTGGGACACAGATACGCAGTATTTT.